One sample yielded the 5 T cell receptor beta chains listed below, sequenced in a study of cytotoxic CD8 clonotypes in ibrutinib-treated CLL. Some clones are missing from TCRdb's copy, which holds only in-frame ones; the method was immunoSEQ multiplex PCR. The sample yields about 200,000 clones, about two thirds seen once. Source: PBMCs, taken after 24 months of ibrutinib treatment. The receptors originated from a human donor with chronic lymphocytic leukemia.

This clone was counted between two and nine times. The rearrangement joins TRBV27 to TRBJ1-2; TRBD1 aligns across 10 bases. Germline trimming cut 8 bases from V and 5 bases from J; bases unmatched to any gene: 5. Germline V lookup: CDR1 MNHEY, CDR2 SMNVEV (reference sequence). The CDR3 sequence is 13 residues long. CDR3 residues: CASAQGQGYGYTF. For the CDR3, the DNA is TGTGCCAGCGCTCAGGGACAGGGGTATGGCTACACCTTC.

The CDR3 sequence is CASSHTGTGLNYGYTF. The CDR3 nucleotides read TGTGCCAGCAGCCATACCGGGACAGGGCTTAACTATGGCTACACCTTC. The rearrangement uses TRBV6-8 and TRBJ1-2, with 9 bases lining up with TRBD1. This CDR3 spans 16 amino acids. The ends lost 6 bases at V and 1 base at J; junction bases unmatched: 9. Germline values: CDR1 MNHGY, CDR2 SAAAGT.

The chain employs TRBV18 and TRBJ2-7, with TRBD2 matching 10 bases. The CDR3 sequence is 17 residues long. Germline CDR1 KGHSH, CDR2 LQKENI. With 4 bases clipped from V and 2 bases from J, the junction kept 11 bases outside the gene matches. The CDR3 nucleotides read TGTGCCAGCTCACGCTCTAGCGGGAGCGTTTCTCCCTACGAGCAGTACTTC. Translated, it gives CASSRSSGSVSPYEQYF.

This clone was observed a few times. CDR3 sequence reads: CASSAGQRNYGYTF. The CDR3 DNA sequence: TGTGCCAGCAGTGCCGGACAGCGTAACTATGGCTACACCTTC. V gene TRBV2 combines with J gene TRBJ1-2, with D perhaps matching TRBD1 (6 bases). Trimming shortened V by 4 bases and J by 1 base, and 10 bases separated the two germline ends. Germline assignment: CDR1 SNHLY and CDR2 FYNNEI. This CDR3 region has 14 residues.

This clone was observed a handful of times. The V gene is TRBV19, the J gene TRBJ2-6, with unresolved D. Trimming took off 5 bases at V and 0 bases at J, with 8 bases between the two ends. This CDR3 has 15 residues. CDR1 and CDR2 (germline): LNHDA, SQIVND (reference sequence). CDR3 protein: CASSSVLSGANVLTF. Here the CDR3 DNA reads TGTGCCAGTAGTTCAGTCCTCTCTGGGGCCAACGTCCTGACTTTC.